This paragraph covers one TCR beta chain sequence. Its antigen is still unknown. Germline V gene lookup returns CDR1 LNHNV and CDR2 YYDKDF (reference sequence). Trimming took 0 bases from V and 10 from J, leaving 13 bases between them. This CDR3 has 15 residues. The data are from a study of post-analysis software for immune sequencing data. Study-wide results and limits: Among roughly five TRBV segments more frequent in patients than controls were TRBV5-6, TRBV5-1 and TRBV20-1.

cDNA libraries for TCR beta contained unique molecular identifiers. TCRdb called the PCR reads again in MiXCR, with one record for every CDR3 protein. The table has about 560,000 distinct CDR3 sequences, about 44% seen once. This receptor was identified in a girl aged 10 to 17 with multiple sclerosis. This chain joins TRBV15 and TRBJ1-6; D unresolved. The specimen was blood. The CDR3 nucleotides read TGTGCCACCAGCAGAGAGGCGGGTGTCGGATCACCCCTCCACTTT. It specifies CATSREAGVGSPLHF.